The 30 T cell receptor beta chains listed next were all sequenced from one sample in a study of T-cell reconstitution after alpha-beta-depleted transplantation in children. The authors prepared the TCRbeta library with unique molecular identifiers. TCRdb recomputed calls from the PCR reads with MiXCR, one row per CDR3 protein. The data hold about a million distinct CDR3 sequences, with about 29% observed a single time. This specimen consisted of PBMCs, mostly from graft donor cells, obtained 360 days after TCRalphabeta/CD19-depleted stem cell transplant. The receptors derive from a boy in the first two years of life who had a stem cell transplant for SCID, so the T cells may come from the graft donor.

The CDR3 DNA is TGTGCCAGCAGCTTTCTCCAGGGGGCAGGAGAGACCCAGTACTTC. The encoded protein is CASSFLQGAGETQYF. V usage is TRBV5-5 and J usage is TRBJ2-5; 8 bases are a match to TRBD1. Germline V gene data show CDR1 as SGHKS and CDR2 as YYEKEE (reference sequence). The CDR3 sequence is 15 residues long. Trimming removed 2 bases from V and 4 bases from J; junction bases left unmatched: 7.

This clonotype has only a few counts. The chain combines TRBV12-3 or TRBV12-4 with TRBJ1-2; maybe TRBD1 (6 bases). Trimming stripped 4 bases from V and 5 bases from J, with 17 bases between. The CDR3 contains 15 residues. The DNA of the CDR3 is TGTGCCAGCAGTTCCTACAGGGAAAGTGGGTATGGCTACACCTTC. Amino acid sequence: CASSSYRESGYGYTF.

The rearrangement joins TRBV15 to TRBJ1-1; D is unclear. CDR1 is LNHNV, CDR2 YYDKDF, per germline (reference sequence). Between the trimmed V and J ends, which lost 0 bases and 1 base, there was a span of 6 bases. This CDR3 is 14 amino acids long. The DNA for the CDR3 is TGTGCCACCAGCAGAGATAACAGGAACACTGAAGCTTTCTTT. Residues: CATSRDNRNTEAFF.

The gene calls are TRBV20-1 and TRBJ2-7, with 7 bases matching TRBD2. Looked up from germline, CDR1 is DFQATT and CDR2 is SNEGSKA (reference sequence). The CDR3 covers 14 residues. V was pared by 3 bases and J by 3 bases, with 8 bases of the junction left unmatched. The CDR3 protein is CSASDRASGYEQYF. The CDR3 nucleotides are TGCAGTGCTAGCGACCGGGCTAGCGGCTACGAGCAGTACTTC.

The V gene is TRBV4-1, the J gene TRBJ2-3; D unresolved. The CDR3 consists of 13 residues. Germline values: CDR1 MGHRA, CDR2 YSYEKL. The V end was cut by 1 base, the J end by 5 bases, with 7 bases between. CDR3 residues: CASSQVRRDTQYF. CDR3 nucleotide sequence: TGCGCCAGCAGCCAAGTTCGGAGAGATACGCAGTATTTT.

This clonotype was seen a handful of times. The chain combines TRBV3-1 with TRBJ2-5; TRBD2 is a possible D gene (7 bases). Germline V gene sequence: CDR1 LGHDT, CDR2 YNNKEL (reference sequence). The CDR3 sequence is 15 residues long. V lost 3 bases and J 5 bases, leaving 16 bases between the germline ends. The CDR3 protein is CASSHLGGGQETQYF. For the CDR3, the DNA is TGTGCCAGCAGCCATCTAGGGGGGGGTCAGGAGACCCAGTACTTC.

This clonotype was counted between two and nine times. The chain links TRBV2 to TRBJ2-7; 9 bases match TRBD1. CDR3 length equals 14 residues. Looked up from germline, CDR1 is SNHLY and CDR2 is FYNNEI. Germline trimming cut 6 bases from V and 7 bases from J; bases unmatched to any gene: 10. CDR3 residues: CASRRRQGGTEQYF. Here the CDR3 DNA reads TGTGCCAGCAGACGCCGACAGGGGGGGACGGAGCAGTACTTC.

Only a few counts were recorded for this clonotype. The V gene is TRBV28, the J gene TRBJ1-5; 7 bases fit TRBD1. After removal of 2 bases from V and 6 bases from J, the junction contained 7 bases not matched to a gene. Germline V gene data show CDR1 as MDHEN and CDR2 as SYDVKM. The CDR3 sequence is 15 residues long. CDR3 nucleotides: TGTGCCAGCAGTTTAGGGGCAGGGGGAGGTCAGCCCCAGCATTTT. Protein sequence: CASSLGAGGGQPQHF.

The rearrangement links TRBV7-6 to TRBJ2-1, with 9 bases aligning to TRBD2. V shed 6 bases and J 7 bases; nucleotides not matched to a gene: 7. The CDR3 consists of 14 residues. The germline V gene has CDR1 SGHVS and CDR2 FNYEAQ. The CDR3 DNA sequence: TGTGCCAGCAGTCCGCGGGGGGGTCAAAATGAGCAGTTCTTC. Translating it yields CASSPRGGQNEQFF. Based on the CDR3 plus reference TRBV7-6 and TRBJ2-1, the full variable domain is GAGVSQSPRYKVTKRGQDVALRCDPISGHVSLYWYRQALGQGPEFLTYFNYEAQQDKSGLPNDRFSAERPEGSISTLTIQRTEQRDSAMYRCASSPRGGQNEQFFGPGTRLTVL.

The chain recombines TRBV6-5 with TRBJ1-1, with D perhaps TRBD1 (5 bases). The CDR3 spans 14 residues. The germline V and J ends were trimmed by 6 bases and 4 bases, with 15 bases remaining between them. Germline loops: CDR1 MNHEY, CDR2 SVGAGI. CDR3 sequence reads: CASRYAVGGTEAFF. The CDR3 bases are TGTGCCAGCAGATACGCGGTGGGGGGCACTGAAGCTTTCTTT.

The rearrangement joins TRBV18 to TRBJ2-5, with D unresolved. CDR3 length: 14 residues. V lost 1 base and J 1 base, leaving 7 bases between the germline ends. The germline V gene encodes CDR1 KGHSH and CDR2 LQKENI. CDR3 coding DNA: TGTGCCAGCTCACCACAGGTCGTCCAAGAGACCCAGTACTTC. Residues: CASSPQVVQETQYF.

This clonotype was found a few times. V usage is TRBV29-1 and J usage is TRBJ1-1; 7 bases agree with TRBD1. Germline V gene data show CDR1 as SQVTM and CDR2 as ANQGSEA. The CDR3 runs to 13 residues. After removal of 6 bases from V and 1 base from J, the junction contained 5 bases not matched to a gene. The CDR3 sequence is CSVHRGPNTEAFF. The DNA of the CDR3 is TGCAGCGTGCACAGGGGACCGAACACTGAAGCTTTCTTT.

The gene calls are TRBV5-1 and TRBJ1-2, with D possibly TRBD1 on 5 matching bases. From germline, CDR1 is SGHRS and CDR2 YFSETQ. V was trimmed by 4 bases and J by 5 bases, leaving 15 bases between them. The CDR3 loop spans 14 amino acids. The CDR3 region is CASSRGRRNYGYTF. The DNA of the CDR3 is TGCGCCAGCAGCCGGGGCCGGAGAAATTATGGCTACACCTTC.

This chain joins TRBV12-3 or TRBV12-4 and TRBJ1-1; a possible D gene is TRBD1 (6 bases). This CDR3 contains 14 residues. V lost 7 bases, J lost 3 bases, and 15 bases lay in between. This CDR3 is CASTVGGADTEAFF. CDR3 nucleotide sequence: TGTGCCAGCACCGTTGGGGGGGCTGACACTGAAGCTTTCTTT.

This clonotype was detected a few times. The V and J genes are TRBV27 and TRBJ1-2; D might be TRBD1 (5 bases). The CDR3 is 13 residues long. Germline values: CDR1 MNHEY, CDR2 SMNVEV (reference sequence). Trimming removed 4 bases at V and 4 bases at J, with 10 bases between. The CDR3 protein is CASSSGLFYGYTF. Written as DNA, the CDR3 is TGTGCCAGCAGTTCGGGACTCTTCTATGGCTACACCTTC.

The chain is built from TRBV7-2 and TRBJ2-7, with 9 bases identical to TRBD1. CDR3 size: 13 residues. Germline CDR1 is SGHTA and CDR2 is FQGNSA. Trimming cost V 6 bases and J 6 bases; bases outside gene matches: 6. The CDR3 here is CASSGTGSGEQYF. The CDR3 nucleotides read TGTGCCAGCAGTGGGACAGGGTCGGGCGAGCAGTACTTC. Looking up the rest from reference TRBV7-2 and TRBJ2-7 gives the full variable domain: GAGVSQSPSNKVTEKGKDVELRCDPISGHTALYWYRQSLGQGLEFLIYFQGNSAPDKSGLPSDRFSAERTGGSVSTLTIQRTQQEDSAVYLCASSGTGSGEQYFGPGTRLTVT.

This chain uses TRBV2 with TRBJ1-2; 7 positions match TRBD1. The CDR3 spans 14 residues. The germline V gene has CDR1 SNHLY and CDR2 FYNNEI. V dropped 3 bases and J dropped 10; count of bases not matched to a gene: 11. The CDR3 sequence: CASSERGQYSSYTF. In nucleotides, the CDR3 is TGTGCCAGCAGTGAGAGGGGGCAGTACTCCTCCTACACCTTC.

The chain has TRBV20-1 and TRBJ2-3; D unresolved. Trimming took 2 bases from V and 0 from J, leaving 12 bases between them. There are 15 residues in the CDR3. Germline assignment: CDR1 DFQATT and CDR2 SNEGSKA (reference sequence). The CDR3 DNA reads TGCAGTGCTAGATCTGCGGTGACTAGCACAGATACGCAGTATTTT. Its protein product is CSARSAVTSTDTQYF.

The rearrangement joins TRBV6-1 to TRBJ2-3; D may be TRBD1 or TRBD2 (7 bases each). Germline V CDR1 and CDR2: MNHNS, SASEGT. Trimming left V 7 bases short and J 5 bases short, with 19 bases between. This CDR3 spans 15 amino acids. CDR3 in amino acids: CASTPQGGPVDTQYF. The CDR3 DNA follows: TGTGCCAGCACGCCCCAGGGGGGGCCGGTAGATACGCAGTATTTT.

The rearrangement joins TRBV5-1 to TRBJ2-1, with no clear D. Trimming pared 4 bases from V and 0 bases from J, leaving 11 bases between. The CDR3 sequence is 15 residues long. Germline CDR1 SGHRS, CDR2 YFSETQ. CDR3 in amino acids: CASSGASSSYNEQFF. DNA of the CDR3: TGCGCCAGCAGCGGAGCTAGTTCCTCCTACAATGAGCAGTTCTTC.

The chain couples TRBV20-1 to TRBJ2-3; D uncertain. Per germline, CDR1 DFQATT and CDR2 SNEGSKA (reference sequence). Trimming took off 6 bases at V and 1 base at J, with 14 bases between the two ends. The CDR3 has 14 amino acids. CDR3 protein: CSAAHPPGTDTQYF. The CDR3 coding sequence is TGCAGTGCCGCACATCCCCCGGGCACAGATACGCAGTATTTT.

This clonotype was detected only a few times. The CDR3 DNA reads as TGTGCCAGCAGTGCGACTAGCGGGGGGGAAAACAATGAGCAGTTCTTC. It is translated as CASSATSGGENNEQFF. This chain connects TRBV6-1 to TRBJ2-1; 14 bases align to TRBD2. The CDR3 is 16 residues long. J gave up 5 bases and V 4 bases, and 4 bases lay outside the gene matches. CDR1 MNHNS and CDR2 SASEGT come from the germline V gene.

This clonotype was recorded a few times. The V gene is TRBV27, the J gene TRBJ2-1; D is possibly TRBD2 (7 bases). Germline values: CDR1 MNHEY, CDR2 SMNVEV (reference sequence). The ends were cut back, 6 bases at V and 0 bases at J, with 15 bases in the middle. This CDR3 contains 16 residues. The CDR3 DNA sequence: TGTGCCAGCAGGGGGGGGGACACAGGCTCCTACAATGAGCAGTTCTTC. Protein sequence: CASRGGDTGSYNEQFF.

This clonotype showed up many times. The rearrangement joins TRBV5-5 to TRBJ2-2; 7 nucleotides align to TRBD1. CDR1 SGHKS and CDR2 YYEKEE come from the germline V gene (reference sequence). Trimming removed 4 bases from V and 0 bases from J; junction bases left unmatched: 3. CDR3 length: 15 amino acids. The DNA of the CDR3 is TGTGCCAGCAGCCCTCAGGGGGCGAACACCGGGGAGCTGTTTTTT. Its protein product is CASSPQGANTGELFF. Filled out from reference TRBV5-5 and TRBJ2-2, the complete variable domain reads DAGVTQSPTHLIKTRGQQVTLRCSPISGHKSVSWYQQVLGQGPQFIFQYYEKEERGRGNFPDRFSARQFPNYSSELNVNALLLGDSALYLCASSPQGANTGELFFGEGSRLTVL.

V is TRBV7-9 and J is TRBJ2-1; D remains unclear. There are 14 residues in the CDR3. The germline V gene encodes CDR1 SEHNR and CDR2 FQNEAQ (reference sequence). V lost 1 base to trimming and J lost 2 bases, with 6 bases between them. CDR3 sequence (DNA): TGTGCCAGCAGCTTAGAACAGCCCTACAATGAGCAGTTCTTC. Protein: CASSLEQPYNEQFF.

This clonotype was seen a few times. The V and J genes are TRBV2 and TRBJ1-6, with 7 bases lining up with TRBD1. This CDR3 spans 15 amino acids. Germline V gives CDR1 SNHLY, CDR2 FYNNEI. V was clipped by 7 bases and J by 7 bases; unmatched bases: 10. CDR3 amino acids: CASKVDRDFNSPLHF. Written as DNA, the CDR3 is TGTGCCAGCAAGGTCGACAGGGACTTCAATTCACCCCTCCACTTT.

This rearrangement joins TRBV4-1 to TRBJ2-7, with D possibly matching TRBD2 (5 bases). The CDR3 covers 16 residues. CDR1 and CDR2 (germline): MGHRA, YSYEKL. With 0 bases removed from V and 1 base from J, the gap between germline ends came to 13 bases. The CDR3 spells CASSQERSSGSYEQYF. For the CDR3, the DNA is TGCGCCAGCAGCCAAGAACGCTCCTCGGGGTCCTACGAGCAGTACTTC.

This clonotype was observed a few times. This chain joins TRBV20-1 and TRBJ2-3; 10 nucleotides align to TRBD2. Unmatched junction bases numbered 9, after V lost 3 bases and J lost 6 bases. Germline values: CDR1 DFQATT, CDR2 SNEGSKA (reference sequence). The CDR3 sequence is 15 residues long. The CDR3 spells CSASLAGATYDTQYF. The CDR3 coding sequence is TGCAGTGCTAGTCTAGCGGGGGCGACCTATGATACGCAGTATTTT.

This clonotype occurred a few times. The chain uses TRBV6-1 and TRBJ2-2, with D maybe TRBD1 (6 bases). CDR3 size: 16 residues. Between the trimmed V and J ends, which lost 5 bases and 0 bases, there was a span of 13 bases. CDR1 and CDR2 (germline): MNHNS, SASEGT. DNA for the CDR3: TGTGCCAGCAGTCCACACGGACAGCCGAACACCGGGGAGCTGTTTTTT. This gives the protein CASSPHGQPNTGELFF.

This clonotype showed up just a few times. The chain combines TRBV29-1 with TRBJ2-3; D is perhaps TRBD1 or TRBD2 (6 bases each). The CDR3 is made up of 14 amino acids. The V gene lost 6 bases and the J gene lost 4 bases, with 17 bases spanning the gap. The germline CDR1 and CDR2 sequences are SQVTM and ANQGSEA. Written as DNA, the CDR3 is TGCAGCGTGGCCGCTCGGGGGCAAGCAGATACGCAGTATTTT. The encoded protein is CSVAARGQADTQYF.